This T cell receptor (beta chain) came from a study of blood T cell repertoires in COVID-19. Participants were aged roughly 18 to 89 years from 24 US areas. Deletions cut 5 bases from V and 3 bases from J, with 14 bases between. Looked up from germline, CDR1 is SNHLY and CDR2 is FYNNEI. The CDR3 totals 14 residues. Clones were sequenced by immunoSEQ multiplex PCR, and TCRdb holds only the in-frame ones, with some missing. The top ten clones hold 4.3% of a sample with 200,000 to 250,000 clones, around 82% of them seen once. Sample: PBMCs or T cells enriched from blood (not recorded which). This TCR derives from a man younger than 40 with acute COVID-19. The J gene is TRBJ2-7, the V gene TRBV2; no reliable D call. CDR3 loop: CASSPHSTIYEQYF. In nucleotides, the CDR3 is TGTGCCAGCAGTCCTCATAGTACCATCTACGAGCAGTACTTC.